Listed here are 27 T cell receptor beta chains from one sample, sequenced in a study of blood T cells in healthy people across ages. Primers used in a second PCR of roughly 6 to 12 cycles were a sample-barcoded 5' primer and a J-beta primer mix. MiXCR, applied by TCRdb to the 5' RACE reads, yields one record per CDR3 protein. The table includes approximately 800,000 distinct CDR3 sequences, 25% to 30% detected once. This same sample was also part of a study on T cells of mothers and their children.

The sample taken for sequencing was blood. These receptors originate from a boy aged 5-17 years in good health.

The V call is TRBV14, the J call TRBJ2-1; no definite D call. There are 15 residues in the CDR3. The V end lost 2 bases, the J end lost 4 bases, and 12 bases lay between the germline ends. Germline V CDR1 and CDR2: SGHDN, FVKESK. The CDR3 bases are TGTGCCAGCAGCCAACAGGATCCAGGTTACAATGAGCAGTTCTTC. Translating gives CASSQQDPGYNEQFF.

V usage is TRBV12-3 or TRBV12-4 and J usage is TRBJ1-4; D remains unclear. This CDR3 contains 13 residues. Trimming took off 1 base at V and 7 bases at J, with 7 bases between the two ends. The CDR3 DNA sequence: TGTGCCAGCAGTTTAGGGGCGGCTGAAAAACTGTTTTTT. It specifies CASSLGAAEKLFF.

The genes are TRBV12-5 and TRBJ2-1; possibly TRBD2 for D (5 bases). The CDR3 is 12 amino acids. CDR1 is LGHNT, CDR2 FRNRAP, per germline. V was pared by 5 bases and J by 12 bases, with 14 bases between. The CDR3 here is CASGPPADRQFF. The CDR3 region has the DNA TGTGCTAGTGGTCCGCCAGCGGATCGGCAGTTCTTC.

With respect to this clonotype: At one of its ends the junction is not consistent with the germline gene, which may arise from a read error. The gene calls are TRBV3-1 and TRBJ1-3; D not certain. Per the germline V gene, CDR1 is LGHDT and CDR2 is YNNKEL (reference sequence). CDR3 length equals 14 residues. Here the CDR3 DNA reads TGTGCCGGCAGCCCCGTTTCCTCTGGAAACACCATATATTTT. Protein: CAGSPVSSGNTIYF.

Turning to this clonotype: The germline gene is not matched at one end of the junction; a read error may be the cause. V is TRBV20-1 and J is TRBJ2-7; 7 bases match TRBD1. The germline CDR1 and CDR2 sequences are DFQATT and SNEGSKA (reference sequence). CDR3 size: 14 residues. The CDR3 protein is CSARGTVLSYEQYF. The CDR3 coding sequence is TGCAGTGCGAGAGGGACAGTTCTATCCTACGAGCAGTACTTC.

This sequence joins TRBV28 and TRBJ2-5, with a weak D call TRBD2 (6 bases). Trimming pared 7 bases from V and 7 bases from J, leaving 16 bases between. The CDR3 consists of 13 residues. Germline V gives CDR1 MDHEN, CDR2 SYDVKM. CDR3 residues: CASTTGREVTQYF. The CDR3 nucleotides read TGTGCCAGCACCACAGGCAGGGAGGTGACCCAGTACTTC.

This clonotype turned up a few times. The CDR3 sequence is CATSRDLRGGKGYEQFF. The CDR3 region has the DNA TGTGCCACCAGCAGAGATCTGAGGGGGGGTAAGGGGTATGAGCAGTTCTTC. The chain is built from TRBV15 and TRBJ2-1; possibly TRBD2 for D (7 bases). Germline CDR1 is LNHNV and CDR2 is YYDKDF (reference sequence). The CDR3 contains 17 residues. V was trimmed by 0 bases and J by 8 bases, leaving 20 bases between them.

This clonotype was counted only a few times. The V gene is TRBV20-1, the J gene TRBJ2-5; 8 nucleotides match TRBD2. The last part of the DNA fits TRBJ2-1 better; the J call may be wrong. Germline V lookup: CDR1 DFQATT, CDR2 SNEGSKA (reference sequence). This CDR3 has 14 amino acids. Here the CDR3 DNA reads TGCAGTGCTAGTTACAGCGGGGGAGTAAATGAGCAGTTCTTC. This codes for CSASYSGGVNEQFF.

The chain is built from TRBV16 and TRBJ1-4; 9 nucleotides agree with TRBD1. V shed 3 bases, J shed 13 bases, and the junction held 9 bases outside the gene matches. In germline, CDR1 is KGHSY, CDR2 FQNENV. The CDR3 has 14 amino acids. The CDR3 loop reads CASSHGTGPKGLFF. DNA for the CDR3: TGTGCCAGCAGCCACGGGACAGGGCCGAAGGGACTGTTTTTT.

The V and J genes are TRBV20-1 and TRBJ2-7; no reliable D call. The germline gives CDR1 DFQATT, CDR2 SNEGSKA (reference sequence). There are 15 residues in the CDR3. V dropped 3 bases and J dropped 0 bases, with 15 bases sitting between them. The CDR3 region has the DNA TGCAGTGCTAGGGTCTGGCGGCGGATCTCCTACGAGCAGTACTTC. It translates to CSARVWRRISYEQYF.

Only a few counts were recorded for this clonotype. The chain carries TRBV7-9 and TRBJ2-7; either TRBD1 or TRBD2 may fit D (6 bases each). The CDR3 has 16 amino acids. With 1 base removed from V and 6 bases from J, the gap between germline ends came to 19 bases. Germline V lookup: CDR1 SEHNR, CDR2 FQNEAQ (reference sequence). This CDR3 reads CASSLEGTWTAREQYF. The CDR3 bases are TGTGCCAGCAGCTTAGAGGGGACTTGGACAGCGCGCGAGCAGTACTTC.

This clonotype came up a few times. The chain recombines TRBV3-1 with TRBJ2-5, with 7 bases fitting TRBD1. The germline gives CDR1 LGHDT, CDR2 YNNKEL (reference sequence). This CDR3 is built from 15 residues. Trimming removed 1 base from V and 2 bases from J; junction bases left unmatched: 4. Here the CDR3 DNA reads TGTGCCAGCAGCCAAGTCCCGGGACAGCAAGAGACCCAGTACTTC. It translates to CASSQVPGQQETQYF.

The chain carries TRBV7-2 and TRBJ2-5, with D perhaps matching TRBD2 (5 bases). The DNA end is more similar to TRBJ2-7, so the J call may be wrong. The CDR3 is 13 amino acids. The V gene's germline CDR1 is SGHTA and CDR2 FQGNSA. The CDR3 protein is CASSLELAYEQYF. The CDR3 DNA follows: TGTGCCAGCAGCTTAGAACTAGCCTACGAGCAGTACTTC.

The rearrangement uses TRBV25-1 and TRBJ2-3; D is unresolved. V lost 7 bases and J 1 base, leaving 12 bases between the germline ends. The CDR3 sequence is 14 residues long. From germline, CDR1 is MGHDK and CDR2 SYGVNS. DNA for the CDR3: TGTGCCAGCACAGATCTAGGCCGCACAGATACGCAGTATTTT. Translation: CASTDLGRTDTQYF.

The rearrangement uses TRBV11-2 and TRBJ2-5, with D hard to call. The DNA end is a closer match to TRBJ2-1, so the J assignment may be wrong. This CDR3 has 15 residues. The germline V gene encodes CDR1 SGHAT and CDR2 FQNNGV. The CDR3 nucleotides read TGTGCCAGCAGCTTTACGCACTCACTATACAATGAGCAGTTCTTC. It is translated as CASSFTHSLYNEQFF.

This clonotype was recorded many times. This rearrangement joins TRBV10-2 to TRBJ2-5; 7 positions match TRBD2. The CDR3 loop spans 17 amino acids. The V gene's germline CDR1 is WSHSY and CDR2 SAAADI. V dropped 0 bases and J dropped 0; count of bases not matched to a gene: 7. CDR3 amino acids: CASSESYRGRDQETQYF. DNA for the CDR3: TGCGCCAGCAGTGAGTCGTATAGAGGGAGGGACCAAGAGACCCAGTACTTC.

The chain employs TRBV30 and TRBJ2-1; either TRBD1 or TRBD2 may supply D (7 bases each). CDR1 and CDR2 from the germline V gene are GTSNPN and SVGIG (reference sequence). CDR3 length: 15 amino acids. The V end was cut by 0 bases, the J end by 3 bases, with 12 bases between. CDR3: CAWSVQGRVYNEQFF. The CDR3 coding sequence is TGTGCCTGGAGTGTACAGGGGAGGGTCTACAATGAGCAGTTCTTC.

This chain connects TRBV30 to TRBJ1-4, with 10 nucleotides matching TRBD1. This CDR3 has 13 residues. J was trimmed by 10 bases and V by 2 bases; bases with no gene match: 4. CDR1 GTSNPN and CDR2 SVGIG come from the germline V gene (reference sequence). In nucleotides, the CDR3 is TGTGCCTGGAGTAGGGGACAGGGGCGAAAACTGTTTTTT. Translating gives CAWSRGQGRKLFF.

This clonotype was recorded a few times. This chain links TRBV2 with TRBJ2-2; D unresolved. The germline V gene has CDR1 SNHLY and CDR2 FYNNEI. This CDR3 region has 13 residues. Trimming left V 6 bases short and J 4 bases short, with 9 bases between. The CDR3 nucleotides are TGTGCCAGCAGGGAGACATTCACCGGGGAGCTGTTTTTT. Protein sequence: CASRETFTGELFF.

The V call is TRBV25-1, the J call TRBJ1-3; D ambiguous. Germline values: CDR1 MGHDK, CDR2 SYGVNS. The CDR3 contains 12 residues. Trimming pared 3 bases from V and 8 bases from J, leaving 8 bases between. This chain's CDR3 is CASSEGWDTIYF. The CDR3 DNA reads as TGTGCCAGCAGTGAGGGTTGGGACACCATATATTTT.

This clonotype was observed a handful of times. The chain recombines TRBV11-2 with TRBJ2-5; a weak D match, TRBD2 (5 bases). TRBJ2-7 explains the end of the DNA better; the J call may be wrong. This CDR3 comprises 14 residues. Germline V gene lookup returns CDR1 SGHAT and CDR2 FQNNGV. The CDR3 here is CASTQELGSYEQYF. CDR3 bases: TGTGCCAGCACCCAGGAACTAGGCTCCTACGAGCAGTACTTC.

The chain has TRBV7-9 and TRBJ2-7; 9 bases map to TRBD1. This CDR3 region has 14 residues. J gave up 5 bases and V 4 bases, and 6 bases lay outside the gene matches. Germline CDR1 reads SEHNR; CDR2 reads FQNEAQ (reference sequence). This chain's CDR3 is CASSSGQGGNEQYF. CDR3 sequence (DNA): TGTGCCAGCAGCTCGGGACAGGGAGGTAACGAGCAGTACTTC.

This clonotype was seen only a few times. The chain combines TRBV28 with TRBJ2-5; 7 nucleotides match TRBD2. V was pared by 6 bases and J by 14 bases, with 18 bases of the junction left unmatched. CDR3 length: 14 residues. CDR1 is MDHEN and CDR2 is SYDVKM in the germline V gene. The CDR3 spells CASSFERGVGRPYF. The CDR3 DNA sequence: TGTGCCAGCAGCTTCGAGCGGGGCGTGGGGAGACCTTACTTC. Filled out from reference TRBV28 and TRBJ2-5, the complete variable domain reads DVKVTQSSRYLVKRTGEKVFLECVQDMDHENMFWYRQDPGLGLRLIYFSYDVKMKEKGDIPEGYSVSREKKERFSLILESASTNQTSMYLCASSFERGVGRPYFGPGTRLLVL.

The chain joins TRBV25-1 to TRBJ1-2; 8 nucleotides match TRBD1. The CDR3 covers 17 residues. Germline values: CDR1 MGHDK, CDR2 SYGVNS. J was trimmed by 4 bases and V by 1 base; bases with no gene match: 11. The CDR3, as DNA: TGTGCCAGCAGTGAATCCCCAGGGGGCCCTTTCGGCTATGGCTACACCTTC. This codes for CASSESPGGPFGYGYTF.

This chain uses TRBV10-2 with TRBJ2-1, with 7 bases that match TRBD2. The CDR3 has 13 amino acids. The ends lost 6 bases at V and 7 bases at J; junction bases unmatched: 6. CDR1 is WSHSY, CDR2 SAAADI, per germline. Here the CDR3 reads CASRAGGGNEQFF. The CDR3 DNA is TGCGCCAGCAGGGCCGGGGGAGGGAATGAGCAGTTCTTC.

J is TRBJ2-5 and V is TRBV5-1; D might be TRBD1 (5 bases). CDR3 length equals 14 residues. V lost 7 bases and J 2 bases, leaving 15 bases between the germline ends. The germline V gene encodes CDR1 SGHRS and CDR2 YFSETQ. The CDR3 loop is CASGLVGEQETQYF. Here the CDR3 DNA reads TGCGCCAGCGGCCTTGTAGGGGAACAAGAGACCCAGTACTTC. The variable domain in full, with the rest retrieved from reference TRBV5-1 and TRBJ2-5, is KAGVTQTPRYLIKTRGQQVTLSCSPISGHRSVSWYQQTPGQGLQFLFEYFSETQRNKGNFPGRFSGRQFSNSRSEMNVSTLELGDSALYLCASGLVGEQETQYFGPGTRLLVL.

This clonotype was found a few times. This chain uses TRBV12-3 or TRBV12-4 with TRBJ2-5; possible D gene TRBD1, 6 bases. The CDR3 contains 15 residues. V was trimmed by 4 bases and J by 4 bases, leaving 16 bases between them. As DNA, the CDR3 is TGTGCCAGCAGTTCCATAAGACAGGACGGAGAGACCCAGTACTTC. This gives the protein CASSSIRQDGETQYF.